The 8 T cell receptor beta chains listed next were all sequenced from one sample in a study of prognosis after radiotherapy for stage I lung cancer. Two-round multiplex PCR on genomic DNA was the method by which TCR beta CDR3 was amplified. The use of primers specific to each TRBV and TRBJ gene characterized first-round PCR. TCRdb used MiXCR to reprocess the multiplex PCR reads, holding one entry per CDR3 protein. The sample holds 30,000 to 40,000 distinct CDR3 sequences; about 34% are singletons and the top ten take roughly 15%. The sequenced sample was PBMCs, obtained before or after stereotactic body radiation therapy (not recorded which). Every receptor here comes from a donor aged 50 or older with non-small cell lung cancer.

This clonotype was counted only a few times. The chain combines TRBV28 with TRBJ2-1, with 10 bases lining up with TRBD2. Trimming at V came to 7 bases and at J to 6 bases, leaving 12 bases not matched to a gene. The CDR3 is made up of 16 amino acids. CDR1 is MDHEN and CDR2 is SYDVKM in the germline V gene. CDR3 in DNA: TGTGCCAGCACTCCAGCTGGGACTAGCGCTTCCAATGAGCAGTTCTTC. Translated: CASTPAGTSASNEQFF.

This clonotype appeared many times. The chain combines TRBV30 with TRBJ1-2; D perhaps matches TRBD1 (5 bases). The CDR3 has 15 residues. Trimming took 1 base from V and 4 from J, leaving 16 bases between them. Germline loops: CDR1 GTSNPN, CDR2 SVGIG (reference sequence). This chain's CDR3 is CAWSATGHLTYGYTF. CDR3 sequence (DNA): TGTGCCTGGAGTGCAACGGGGCACTTAACCTATGGCTACACCTTC.

This clonotype appeared many times. The genes are TRBV19 and TRBJ1-1, with TRBD1 matching over 7 bases. This CDR3 has 14 residues. J was trimmed by 4 bases and V by 6 bases; bases with no gene match: 8. CDR1 and CDR2 from the germline V gene are LNHDA and SQIVND (reference sequence). The DNA of the CDR3 is TGTGCCAGTAGCATAACAGGGGCTGGCACTGAAGCTTTCTTT. Translation: CASSITGAGTEAFF.

This clonotype was observed at least ten times. The chain recombines TRBV7-9 with TRBJ2-7; 8 positions agree with TRBD1. The CDR3 totals 12 residues. Per germline, CDR1 SEHNR and CDR2 FQNEAQ (reference sequence). Trimming cost V 5 bases and J 5 bases; bases outside gene matches: 2. Written as DNA, the CDR3 is TGTGCCAGCAGCGAGACAGGGGACGAGCAGTACTTC. Encoded protein: CASSETGDEQYF.

This clonotype was observed many times. At one end the junction does not follow the germline gene, possibly because of a read error. V and J are TRBV7-7 and TRBJ2-5; a weak D match, TRBD2 (7 bases). This CDR3 is 18 amino acids long. CDR1 and CDR2 from the germline V gene are SSHAT and FNYEAQ (reference sequence). The CDR3 coding sequence is TGTGCTAGCAGCTTAGCGTCTTCCGGGGGGCTAAGGCAAGAGACCCAGTACTTC. Amino acids: CASSLASSGGLRQETQYF.

About this clonotype: Its ends do not fully match the called genes, so a read error is possible. The chain employs TRBV7-9 and TRBJ1-2, with no clear D. Germline CDR1 reads SEHNR; CDR2 reads FQNEAQ (reference sequence). The CDR3 runs to 13 residues. The CDR3: CASSLTGIYDYTF. In DNA form, the CDR3 reads TGTGCCAGTAGCTTAACCGGTATCTATGACTACACCTTC.

To note about this clonotype: Given the absence of the conserved phenylalanine or tryptophan at the CDR3 end, a read error is likely. Here the CDR3 reads CASSEGQGAYEQYL. The CDR3 nucleotides are TGTGCCAGCAGTGAAGGGCAGGGAGCATACGAGCAGTACTTA. The rearrangement links TRBV6-1 to TRBJ2-7; perhaps D is TRBD1 or TRBD2 (5 bases each). CDR1 and CDR2 (germline): MNHNS, SASEGT. Trimming removed 1 base from V and 4 bases from J, with 11 bases in between. The CDR3 has 14 amino acids.

Comments on this clonotype: This may stem from a read error, because a much larger clone lies one nucleotide away. The rearrangement links TRBV6-2 or TRBV6-3 to TRBJ2-4, with 8 bases identical to TRBD1. The CDR3 runs to 18 residues. With 7 bases clipped from V and 1 base from J, the junction kept 15 bases outside the gene matches. The germline CDR1 and CDR2 sequences are MNHEY and SVGEGT. In DNA, the CDR3 is TGTGCCAGCAATCCGCTCAGTCGGACAGGGAACGCCAAAAACATTCAGTACTTC. It is translated as CASNPLSRTGNAKNIQYF.